The 26 T cell receptor beta chains below were found in one sample sequenced in a study of cytomegalovirus exposure and HLA in healthy donors. PCR employed 60 Vbeta and 13 Jbeta primers. Produced via immunoSEQ multiplex PCR; TCRdb's table is partial and in-frame only. The sample lists fewer than 95,000 clones, over 70% occurring once. The specimen was PBMCs. The origin of the receptors is a man in his forties in good health and CMV-seronegative.

This chain links TRBV5-1 with TRBJ2-2; 7 bases are a match to TRBD1. V was clipped by 5 bases and J by 8 bases; unmatched bases: 9. Germline assignment: CDR1 SGHRS and CDR2 YFSETQ. This CDR3 has 14 residues. The CDR3 DNA sequence: TGCGCCAGCAGATCCGACAGGGTTGCGGGGGAGCTGTTTTTT. Amino acid sequence: CASRSDRVAGELFF.

The chain is built from TRBV19 and TRBJ1-6, with D perhaps TRBD1 (6 bases). The CDR3 has 15 amino acids. Deletions cut 7 bases from V and 7 bases from J, with 17 bases between. The germline V gene encodes CDR1 LNHDA and CDR2 SQIVND (reference sequence). The CDR3 region has the DNA TGTGCCAGTAAAACAGGGCCCCAACAAAATTCACCCCTCCACTTT. Its translation: CASKTGPQQNSPLHF.

V usage is TRBV28 and J usage is TRBJ2-7; 7 bases agree with TRBD2. CDR3 length: 15 amino acids. Unmatched junction bases numbered 12, after V lost 9 bases and J lost 1 base. CDR1 is MDHEN and CDR2 is SYDVKM in the germline V gene. The CDR3 nucleotides read TGTGCCAGTACCCCCCTGTCTAGCGGATCCTACGAGCAGTACTTC. It specifies CASTPLSSGSYEQYF.

This clone turned up a few times. This rearrangement joins TRBV4-2 to TRBJ1-5, with D tentatively TRBD1 (5 bases). This CDR3 comprises 16 residues. Deletions cut 10 bases from V and 1 base from J, with 20 bases between. Germline V lookup: CDR1 LGHNA, CDR2 YNFKEQ. The CDR3 nucleotides are TGTGCCACCCCATTTCAGGGTTGCTCGAGCAATCAGCCCCAGCATTTT. This codes for CATPFQGCSSNQPQHF.

The CDR3 region has the DNA TGTGCCAGCAGCCTCCAGCCGGGGAGCTACAATGAGCAGTTCTTC. Translating it yields CASSLQPGSYNEQFF. The J gene is TRBJ2-1, the V gene TRBV14; tentative D call: TRBD2 (5 bases). Between the trimmed V and J ends, which lost 4 bases and 3 bases, there was a span of 13 bases. Germline CDR1 is SGHDN and CDR2 is FVKESK. CDR3 length equals 15 residues.

This clone was found a few times. This sequence joins TRBV6-5 and TRBJ1-1; D ambiguous. V lost 6 bases, J lost 4 bases, and 12 bases lay in between. The CDR3 spans 13 residues. From germline, CDR1 is MNHEY and CDR2 SVGAGI. CDR3 loop: CASSPTQFTEAFF. The DNA for the CDR3 is TGTGCCAGCAGCCCAACGCAGTTCACTGAAGCTTTCTTT.

This clone was seen more than once but under ten times. The rearrangement joins TRBV4-1 to TRBJ1-1, with 8 bases fitting TRBD1. Looked up from germline, CDR1 is MGHRA and CDR2 is YSYEKL. V gave up 4 bases and J gave up 5 bases; unmatched junction bases: 6. The CDR3 length is 14 residues. CDR3 protein: CASSLDRGRTEAFF. In DNA form, the CDR3 reads TGCGCCAGCAGCCTAGACAGGGGACGAACTGAAGCTTTCTTT.

The rearrangement links TRBV4-3 to TRBJ2-2, with 9 bases that match TRBD2. This CDR3 contains 16 residues. Losses at the gene ends were 1 base for V and 2 bases for J; bases not matched to a gene: 2. The germline V gene encodes CDR1 LGHNA and CDR2 YSLEER. The DNA of the CDR3 is TGCGCCAGCAGCCAAGGGCTAGCGGGAAACACCGGGGAGCTGTTTTTT. Protein: CASSQGLAGNTGELFF.

The chain links TRBV9 to TRBJ1-4; TRBD1 is a possible D gene (6 bases). Germline V CDR1 and CDR2: SGDLS, YYNGEE. Between the trimmed V and J ends, which lost 3 bases and 5 bases, there was a span of 8 bases. The CDR3 loop spans 13 amino acids. CDR3 sequence (DNA): TGTGCCAGCAGCGACGGACAGAATGAAAAACTGTTTTTT. Its protein is CASSDGQNEKLFF.

The rearrangement joins TRBV7-8 to TRBJ2-7; tentative D call: TRBD1 (6 bases). Trimming removed 2 bases from V and 5 bases from J, with 10 bases in between. This CDR3 is 13 amino acids long. Germline lookup yields CDR1 SGHVS and CDR2 FQNEAQ. This CDR3 is CASSLHRDDEQYF. The CDR3 DNA is TGTGCCAGCAGCTTACACAGGGACGACGAGCAGTACTTC.

This clone was recorded a few times. J is TRBJ2-1 and V is TRBV30, with 10 bases identical to TRBD2. The germline gives CDR1 GTSNPN, CDR2 SVGIG (reference sequence). V lost 3 bases to trimming and J lost 0 bases; unmatched junction nucleotides: 17. This CDR3 is 20 amino acids long. The CDR3 DNA sequence: TGTGCCTGGAGAGGCCCGAGGCTAGCGGGGGCCTCCAGCTCCTACAATGAGCAGTTCTTC. This sequence encodes CAWRGPRLAGASSSYNEQFF. The full variable domain, with the rest looked up from reference TRBV30 and TRBJ2-1, is SQTIHQWPATLVQPVGSPLSLECTVEGTSNPNLYWYRQAAGRGLQLLFYSVGIGQISSEVPQNLSASRPQDRQFILSSKKLLLSDSGFYLCAWRGPRLAGASSSYNEQFFGPGTRLTVL.

Regarding this clone: The sample carries other DNA sequences with the same CDR3. The gene calls are TRBV7-2 and TRBJ1-2; 10 bases fit TRBD1. CDR3 length: 16 residues. CDR1 and CDR2 (germline): SGHTA, FQGNSA. The V segment lost 4 bases and the J segment 4 bases; nucleotides outside the gene matches: 9. CDR3 amino acids: CASSSGQGFSSYGYTF. CDR3 DNA sequence: TGTGCCAGCAGCTCGGGACAGGGGTTCTCGTCCTATGGCTACACCTTC.

The V call is TRBV9, the J call TRBJ2-1, with D perhaps matching TRBD2 (6 bases). Germline V CDR1 and CDR2: SGDLS, YYNGEE. The V end lost 7 bases, the J end lost 0 bases, and 14 bases lay between the germline ends. The CDR3 covers 15 residues. This CDR3 reads CASHRGISSYNEQFF. The CDR3 DNA is TGTGCCAGCCATCGGGGGATTAGCTCCTACAATGAGCAGTTCTTC.

The chain couples TRBV11-2 to TRBJ2-5; no reliable D call. The J call is doubtful: the DNA matches TRBJ2-7 better. Germline V CDR1 and CDR2: SGHAT, FQNNGV. This CDR3 is built from 18 residues. The CDR3 sequence: CASSLVPTFINTSYEQYF. CDR3 in DNA: TGTGCCAGCAGCTTAGTCCCGACTTTCATAAACACCTCCTACGAGCAGTACTTC.

V is TRBV27 and J is TRBJ2-1; 7 nucleotides align to TRBD2. Germline CDR1 MNHEY, CDR2 SMNVEV (reference sequence). The CDR3 has 16 residues. V lost 6 bases to trimming and J lost 2 bases; unmatched junction nucleotides: 10. CDR3: CASRRFGGYAYNEQFF. The CDR3 bases are TGTGCCAGCAGACGCTTCGGGGGGTATGCCTACAATGAGCAGTTCTTC.

The genes are TRBV2 and TRBJ1-5; the match to TRBD1 covers 11 bases. CDR3 length: 20 residues. From germline, CDR1 is SNHLY and CDR2 FYNNEI. V gave up 5 bases and J gave up 0 bases; unmatched junction bases: 15. The CDR3 nucleotides are TGTGCCAGCAGTCATTATCCGGGACAGGGGGACGAATATAGCAATCAGCCCCAGCATTTT. Amino acid sequence: CASSHYPGQGDEYSNQPQHF. The full variable domain, in which reference TRBV2 and TRBJ1-5 provide the parts outside the CDR3, is EPEVTQTPSHQVTQMGQEVILRCVPISNHLYFYWYRQILGQKVEFLVSFYNNEISEKSEIFDDQFSVERPDGSNFTLKIRSTKLEDSAMYFCASSHYPGQGDEYSNQPQHFGDGTRLSIL.

The chain joins TRBV6-1 to TRBJ1-5; tentatively, D is TRBD1 (5 bases). The V end was cut by 3 bases, the J end by 8 bases, with 11 bases between. Germline CDR1 MNHNS, CDR2 SASEGT. The CDR3 contains 13 residues. DNA for the CDR3: TGTGCCAGCAGTGACAAGGGGCTGGAGCCCCAGCATTTT. It encodes CASSDKGLEPQHF.

For the CDR3, the DNA is TGTGCCAGCAGTGGATTCAGGGTCGATTACGAGCAGTACTTC. This encodes CASSGFRVDYEQYF. The chain combines TRBV2 with TRBJ2-7, with TRBD1 as a possible D gene (5 bases). The length of the CDR3 is 14 residues. Germline V gene sequence: CDR1 SNHLY, CDR2 FYNNEI. V gave up 4 bases and J gave up 4 bases, with 14 bases separating them. Supplemented by reference TRBV2 and TRBJ2-7, the full variable domain reads EPEVTQTPSHQVTQMGQEVILRCVPISNHLYFYWYRQILGQKVEFLVSFYNNEISEKSEIFDDQFSVERPDGSNFTLKIRSTKLEDSAMYFCASSGFRVDYEQYFGPGTRLTVT.

The chain links TRBV7-8 to TRBJ1-1; 7 nucleotides align to TRBD1. Germline CDR1 and CDR2: SGHVS and FQNEAQ. This CDR3 comprises 13 residues. The V and J ends lost 2 bases and 3 bases, in that order; junction bases with no gene match: 0. The CDR3 sequence: CASSLQGDTEAFF. The CDR3 nucleotides read TGTGCCAGCAGCTTACAGGGGGACACTGAAGCTTTCTTT.

The chain joins TRBV5-6 to TRBJ1-5, with unresolved D. Trimming shortened V by 0 bases and J by 0 bases, and 7 bases separated the two germline ends. This CDR3 comprises 15 residues. From germline, CDR1 is SGHDT and CDR2 YYEEEE. The CDR3 nucleotides are TGTGCCAGCAGCTTGGTGGAGAATAGCAATCAGCCCCAGCATTTT. This gives the protein CASSLVENSNQPQHF. Combining the CDR3 with reference TRBV5-6 and TRBJ1-5 gives the whole variable domain DAGVTQSPTHLIKTRGQQVTLRCSPKSGHDTVSWYQQALGQGPQFIFQYYEEEERQRGNFPDRFSGHQFPNYSSELNVNALLLGDSALYLCASSLVENSNQPQHFGDGTRLSIL.

The chain joins TRBV4-3 to TRBJ1-1; D perhaps matches TRBD1 (6 bases). The CDR3 is made up of 12 amino acids. V lost 0 bases, J lost 7 bases, and 6 bases lay in between. The germline CDR1 and CDR2 sequences are LGHNA and YSLEER. In DNA form, the CDR3 reads TGCGCCAGCAGCCAAGAGGACAGTGAAGCTTTCTTT. Its protein product is CASSQEDSEAFF.

The chain uses TRBV19 and TRBJ1-1, with D maybe TRBD1 (5 bases). Trimming stripped 4 bases from V and 8 bases from J, with 17 bases between. Per the germline V gene, CDR1 is LNHDA and CDR2 is SQIVND (reference sequence). The CDR3 contains 14 residues. The CDR3 DNA is TGTGCCAGTAGTACCGCCTCAGGGCGTCGCGAAGCTTTCTTT. It specifies CASSTASGRREAFF.

This chain connects TRBV10-3 to TRBJ1-2; no clear D gene. This CDR3 has 12 residues. Germline values: CDR1 ENHRY, CDR2 SYGVKD. V shed 6 bases and J shed 2 bases, with 7 bases lying between them. In DNA form, the CDR3 reads TGTGCCATCAGCCGACAAAACTATGGCTACACCTTC. Amino acids: CAISRQNYGYTF.

CDR3 in DNA: TGTGCCAGCAGCTCACGGCGGGGGTTCACAGATACGCAGTATTTT. Translating it yields CASSSRRGFTDTQYF. The gene calls are TRBV13 and TRBJ2-3; 7 bases fit TRBD2. This CDR3 has 15 amino acids. With 4 bases clipped from V and 2 bases from J, the junction kept 6 bases outside the gene matches. The germline CDR1 and CDR2 sequences are PRHDT and FYEKMQ (reference sequence). Using reference TRBV13 and TRBJ2-3 for the parts outside the CDR3, the full variable domain is AAGVIQSPRHLIKEKRETATLKCYPIPRHDTVYWYQQGPGQDPQFLISFYEKMQSDKGSIPDRFSAQQFSDYHSELNMSSLELGDSALYFCASSSRRGFTDTQYFGPGTRLTVL.

This clone was recorded a few times. The genes are TRBV11-1 and TRBJ1-2; 7 nucleotides line up with TRBD1. V was pared by 4 bases and J by 7 bases, with 6 bases of the junction left unmatched. The germline V gene encodes CDR1 SGHAT and CDR2 FQDESV (reference sequence). The CDR3 has 13 residues. The chain's CDR3 is CASSSEGAGGYTF. The CDR3 DNA follows: TGTGCCAGCAGCTCAGAGGGGGCTGGTGGCTACACCTTC.

The chain links TRBV19 to TRBJ2-5; possibly TRBD1 for D (6 bases). The CDR3 extends over 14 amino acids. Germline CDR1 is LNHDA and CDR2 is SQIVND (reference sequence). Trimming stripped 1 base from V and 5 bases from J, with 11 bases between. CDR3 sequence reads: CASSIVQGTETQYF. CDR3 sequence (DNA): TGTGCCAGTAGTATAGTCCAGGGGACCGAGACCCAGTACTTC. The full variable domain, with the rest looked up from reference TRBV19 and TRBJ2-5, is DGGITQSPKYLFRKEGQNVTLSCEQNLNHDAMYWYRQDPGQGLRLIYYSQIVNDFQKGDIAEGYSVSREKKESFPLTVTSAQKNPTAFYLCASSIVQGTETQYFGPGTRLLVL.